This TCR beta chain was identified during a study of cytomegalovirus exposure and HLA in healthy donors (dated by TCRdb to 2016 to 2017). Notes on the research overall: An earlier analysis of about 560 of the donors reported approximately 260 Gb of sequence data and 117 million unique TCR beta sequences obtained from about 179 million T cells. An early release covering 550 to 650 HLA-typed donors comprised about 320 gigabases of sequencing data and approximately 80 million unique TCR sequences. Among the approximately 400 genotyped donors, roughly 80% belonged to the genetic ancestry cluster associated with self-reported Caucasian donors. The aim of the study was to test whether cataloging public T cell receptors could identify signatures of past pathogen exposure. The study profiled the T cell repertoires of hundreds of subjects by immunosequencing and related them to cytomegalovirus serostatus. Along with the roughly 700-subject first cohort, a separate validation cohort of over 90 different subjects was used. The study combined high-throughput TCR immunosequencing, statistical association of individual TCRs with disease status, and machine learning to predict cytomegalovirus infection status. In a later analysis, previously published TCR beta repertoires from 666 donors were re-analyzed and high-resolution HLA genotyping was added so that TCR occurrence patterns could be studied. The later analysis used no new phenotypic data to find candidate immune exposures, relying instead on TCR beta sequences and their occurrence across donors. In an earlier analysis of around 540 of the donors, high-throughput TCR beta sequencing was used to judge whether each TCR beta V gene segment behaved as functional or pseudogenic. Donor age, sex, ethnicity and CMV serostatus were compiled alongside the repertoire data. A later genetic analysis used genome-wide SNP genotypes for about 60% of the 666 donors, treating that subset as a discovery cohort. All discovery cohort repertoires had been generated using a single sequencing platform. HLA typing included class I and class II loci at four-digit resolution. The number of typed donors differed by locus: roughly 629-640 for A, B, C, DRB1 and DQB1; 500 to 550 for DQA1; some 610 for DPA1; and some 450 for DPB1. About 5 DR-DQ haplotypes were handled as single units for association and clustering, since linkage in the cohort was strong. On average, around 200,000 unique TCR beta nucleotide sequences were sequenced per donor among about 400 genotyped donors of the cohort, with roughly 18% of those sequences being non-productive.

With respect to this clone: It lacks a known antigen. No much larger clonotype is one base removed from it; base qualities were not supplied.

The cohort comprised 666 healthy bone marrow donors. At the time of sampling, every cohort member was nominally healthy, though immune exposures that went unrecorded were likely present. The donor was CMV seronegative and was included in the group of a few hundred seronegative cohort members. Every donor gave a peripheral blood sample, and the peripheral blood mononuclear cells from that sample were used for TCR beta sequencing. Genomic DNA was extracted from the blood cell samples with the Qiagen DNeasy Blood Extraction Kit. What the research found in general, with its limitations: A further reported finding was that TCR beta sequences accurately predicted the HLA-A and HLA-B alleles for most subjects in the first cohort. An earlier analysis of some 560 of the donors showed that most TCR beta V segments appeared in productive rearrangements either about 87% or about 30% of the time, which broadly matched IMGT annotations. The classifier was reported to diagnose cytomegalovirus status with high specificity and sensitivity in both the original and validation cohorts. CMV serostatus was the only immune exposure information available for the cohort. Roughly 15 rarely observed V segments, including chromosome 9 orphons, were excluded from the earlier analysis of a few hundred of the donors because counts were too low. Because HLA typing was unavailable for some donors at each locus, only the typed subset was used in association tests. In a later analysis, the rate of TCR association differed among HLA loci, with DRB1 alleles having the most associated TCRs and HLA-C alleles having the fewest. According to a later genetic analysis, donors in an Asian-associated ancestry cluster had fewer N-insertions in productive TCRs than the approximately 700-donor mean. When HLA alleles, especially DR and DQ, strongly co-occurred, attributing TCR associations to individual alleles was difficult. Correlated functional status among segregating V segments might be attributable to linkage disequilibrium, but an unknown experimental factor could not be ruled out. In the study, approximately 150 TCR beta chains were listed as associated with cytomegalovirus. While some public TCRs were present in many individuals, most TCR sequences turned up only very rarely across donors. The cohort was sequenced for TCR beta chains only, and without alpha or paired-chain data the features that could be detected were limited. Roughly uniform sequencing depth across donors was assumed in presence/absence analyses, although this assumption may not hold. In a later analysis, about 17,000 TCR beta sequences were associated with specific HLA alleles at a false discovery rate of 0.05. Several of the top co-occurrence clusters appeared to be linked to parvovirus B19, influenza, CMV and Epstein-Barr virus, according to a later analysis. A cluster of highly shared sequence variants was judged likely to represent a technical artifact of the sequencing pipeline. Some IMGT-functional V segments, including TRBV6-2 and TRBV6-3, could not be told apart with the 87-base-pair reads, so those segments were excluded. Most CMV-associated TCR beta chains appeared to be HLA-restricted in a later analysis, and the HLA associations seemed to be driven largely by CMV exposure. Three of the identified cytomegalovirus-associated TCR beta chains were confirmed in vitro to be specific for cytomegalovirus antigens. Compared with equally common non-associated chains, HLA-associated TCR beta chains in a later analysis were more clonally expanded and had lower generation probabilities. It was suggested by the authors that the approach could potentially be generalized to other disease states and immunological phenotypes. A later genetic analysis associated a missense DCLRE1C variant with V-gene and J-gene trimming of TCR beta chains, and an independent cohort replicated the association.

Libraries were made using the immunoSEQ multiplex PCR assay. For the multiplex PCR, a mixture combining 60 forward primers for TCR Vbeta segments and 13 reverse primers for TCR Jbeta segments was used. Amplification of the CDR3 region of rearranged TCR beta genes was performed with a multiplex PCR assay on genomic DNA. The amplified TCR beta libraries were sequenced on the Illumina HiSeq System as 87-base-pair reads. Concerning the study's data processing: Across the 600 to 700 repertoires, a later analysis counted tens of millions of unique TCR beta chains, some 11 million of which were shared by at least two donors. A nearest-neighbor algorithm error-corrected the raw reads and collapsed the reads into unique sequences, merging closely related sequences to remove PCR and sequencing errors. CDR3 sequences were aligned to IMGT reference sequences to assign V, D and J gene segments. For a sequence to be retained, a match of at least six nucleotides to both a V gene segment and a J gene segment was required. Rearrangements were called productive when the CDR3 lacked stop codons and stayed in frame with V and J; all others were non-productive. CDR3 was defined by IMGT convention, running from the second conserved V-encoded cysteine to the conserved J-encoded phenylalanine. The earlier analysis of 500 to 600 of the donors excluded sequences that lacked an unambiguous match to a single V gene segment. In an earlier analysis of roughly 500 of the donors, V segments were called functional above 56.7% productive rearrangements and were called segregating when the between-donor standard deviation exceeded 5%. A statistical classification framework was developed to diagnose cytomegalovirus status using the catalog of TCR beta chain sequences. In a later analysis, V and J genes were assigned by comparing TCR nucleotide sequences against IMGT/GENE-DB human TR gene sequences. A later analysis assigned CDR3 sequences and most-parsimonious VDJ recombination scenarios with the TCRdist pipeline. In a later analysis, each TCR beta chain was defined by its CDR3 amino acid sequence together with its V-gene family, and reads without a unique V-gene family were excluded. In a later analysis, 450 to 600 highly shared, low-generation-probability nucleotide sequences were removed to address suspected cross-contamination and a sequencing artifact. In a later analysis, a clonal expansion index for each public chain was calculated from normalized within-repertoire ranks of inferred template counts. In a later analysis, generation probabilities were computed with a VDJ recombination model fitted to out-of-frame rearrangements, and the resulting probabilities were checked against IGoR. In a later analysis, TCR-TCR, TCR-HLA and TCR-CMV co-occurrence was scored with hypergeometric tests, and a repertoire-size bias correction was applied to TCR pairs. False discovery rates were estimated in a later analysis by permuting HLA or CMV assignments 20 times. In a later analysis, co-occurring TCRs were grouped using DBSCAN, with TCRdist sequence similarity added in when clustering inside HLA-allele-positive subsets. For co-occurrence clustering, repertoires with fewer than 30,000 or more than 120,000 public chains were excluded, along with roughly 5 repertoires with anomalous nucleotide sharing. Sourced from immuneACCESS, this table was stored by TCRdb with only in-frame sequences that have V and J called. A share of the clones is absent; for the studies checked, an unresolved V gene accounts for under half, and the remainder has no known explanation. The D gene and trimming were derived from the DNA, and the V and J assignments and clone size from that table. The table for this sample lists about 200,000 clones; around 83% of them were counted only once. Roughly 1.5% of the sample is held by the ten biggest clonotypes.

The germline ends are 14 bases apart after V is trimmed by 0 bases and J by 7 bases. The CDR3 holds 15 amino acids from the cysteine to the phenylalanine. Just the 45-base CDR3 DNA is kept, in frame starting at base 1. Reading the germline V gene gives CDR1 LGHNA and CDR2 YNFKEQ. Recombination joined TRBV4-2 with TRBJ2-3, with TRBD2 perhaps the D gene, on 6 matching bases. This TCR came from a girl aged 10 to 17 in good health and CMV-seronegative. The specimen was PBMCs. The CDR3 is CASSQDRTGRNTQYF. The DNA sequence is given as TGTGCCAGCAGCCAAGATAGGACGGGGAGGAATACGCAGTATTTT.